The 14 T cell receptor beta chains presented below share a single source sample, sequenced in a study of glioma-infiltrating T cells after dendritic cell vaccination. Produced via immunoSEQ multiplex PCR; TCRdb's table is partial and in-frame only. The sample holds around 90,000 clones, more than 80% seen once. Time point: after dendritic cell vaccination, including at tumor progression/relapse. The sequencing used blood, collected after dendritic cell vaccination. The receptors shown here come from a human donor with glioblastoma.

The gene calls are TRBV15 and TRBJ2-3; possibly TRBD2 for D (6 bases). Germline V gene lookup returns CDR1 LNHNV and CDR2 YYDKDF (reference sequence). The V end was cut by 1 base, the J end by 0 bases, with 11 bases between. The CDR3 runs to 16 residues. The CDR3 coding sequence is TGTGCCACCAGCAGAGCCCAGCGGGCTAGCACAGATACGCAGTATTTT. It codes for CATSRAQRASTDTQYF.

The chain recombines TRBV11-2 with TRBJ1-1; 10 nucleotides agree with TRBD1. This CDR3 has 14 residues. Germline-derived CDR1 and CDR2 are SGHAT and FQNNGV. Trimming removed 3 bases from V and 8 bases from J; junction bases left unmatched: 6. CDR3 protein: CASSFPGTGVEAFF. Written as DNA, the CDR3 is TGTGCCAGCAGCTTCCCAGGGACAGGGGTAGAAGCTTTCTTT. Together with reference TRBV11-2 and TRBJ1-1, the CDR3 gives the full variable domain: EAGVAQSPRYKIIEKRQSVAFWCNPISGHATLYWYQQILGQGPKLLIQFQNNGVVDDSQLPKDRFSAERLKGVDSTLKIQPAKLEDSAVYLCASSFPGTGVEAFFGQGTRLTVV.

The genes are TRBV28 and TRBJ2-7, with TRBD2 identical over 9 bases. After removal of 2 bases from V and 6 bases from J, the junction contained 5 bases not matched to a gene. This CDR3 region has 14 residues. CDR1 and CDR2 (germline): MDHEN, SYDVKM. The CDR3 coding sequence is TGTGCCAGCAGTTTAGCGGGAGGGGGGCGCGAGCAGTACGTC. Protein product: CASSLAGGGREQYV.

V gene TRBV2 combines with J gene TRBJ2-4, with D maybe TRBD1 (6 bases). Germline assignment: CDR1 SNHLY and CDR2 FYNNEI. The CDR3 contains 13 residues. Trimming took off 7 bases at V and 6 bases at J, with 13 bases between the two ends. The CDR3 region is CASTTGLGNIQYF. Written as DNA, the CDR3 is TGTGCCAGCACCACAGGGTTGGGAAACATTCAGTACTTC.

V and J are TRBV6-1 and TRBJ1-2; D gene uncertain. This CDR3 comprises 14 residues. The germline V and J ends were trimmed by 6 bases and 8 bases, with 19 bases remaining between them. CDR1 MNHNS and CDR2 SASEGT come from the germline V gene. The CDR3 DNA reads TGTGCCAGCAGCCCCCTTGGAGGGTTTGGCGGCTACACCTTC. Its protein product is CASSPLGGFGGYTF.

This clone was seen just once. CDR3 residues: CASSLDDRGHAGELFF. For the CDR3, the DNA is TGTGCCAGCAGCTTAGACGACAGGGGGCACGCCGGGGAGCTGTTTTTT. The chain has TRBV11-3 and TRBJ2-2; TRBD1 matches at 10 bases. This CDR3 is 16 amino acids long. V gave up 0 bases and J gave up 6 bases; unmatched junction bases: 4. Per the germline V gene, CDR1 is SGHNT and CDR2 is YENEEA.

The rearrangement joins TRBV7-7 to TRBJ2-7; 10 bases align to TRBD2. Germline V gene data show CDR1 as SSHAT and CDR2 as FNYEAQ (reference sequence). The length of the CDR3 is 16 residues. V trimming: 5 bases; J trimming: 4 bases; junction bases outside the gene matches: 11. The CDR3, as DNA: TGTGCCAGCAGCGCCACCCTAGCGGGGGCCGGATACGAGCAGTACTTC. It translates to CASSATLAGAGYEQYF.

This clone was found once. The V gene is TRBV5-1, the J gene TRBJ1-1; D uncertain. Germline CDR1 and CDR2: SGHRS and YFSETQ. The CDR3 sequence is 15 residues long. V was clipped by 0 bases and J by 0 bases, with 9 bases between them. This CDR3 reads CASSLEGALNTEAFF. CDR3 DNA: TGCGCCAGCAGCTTGGAAGGAGCCTTGAACACTGAAGCTTTCTTT.

This chain uses TRBV20-1 with TRBJ1-2; D unclear. Trimming shortened V by 0 bases and J by 8 bases, and 7 bases separated the two germline ends. The V gene's germline CDR1 is DFQATT and CDR2 SNEGSKA (reference sequence). The CDR3 consists of 11 residues. For the CDR3, the DNA is TGCAGTGCTAGAGAGTTGCGAGGCTACACCTTC. It is translated as CSARELRGYTF.

This clone occurred once. This rearrangement joins TRBV5-1 to TRBJ1-1, with 8 bases lining up with TRBD1. Looked up from germline, CDR1 is SGHRS and CDR2 is YFSETQ. V trimming: 3 bases; J trimming: 5 bases; junction bases outside the gene matches: 9. This CDR3 comprises 15 residues. CDR3 sequence reads: CASSSRLTGETEAFF. The CDR3 nucleotides are TGCGCCAGCAGCTCGAGACTGACAGGGGAAACTGAAGCTTTCTTT.

The V call is TRBV6-1, the J call TRBJ2-7, with TRBD2 matching over 9 bases. V lost 7 bases to trimming and J lost 1 base; unmatched junction nucleotides: 8. There are 15 residues in the CDR3. Germline CDR1 is MNHNS and CDR2 is SASEGT. The DNA of the CDR3 is TGTGCCAGCACCAAACATAGCGGGAGTTCCTACGAGCAGTACGTC. This gives the protein CASTKHSGSSYEQYV.

In its sample, this clone was seen a few times. The V call is TRBV5-4, the J call TRBJ1-3, with TRBD1 identical over 7 bases. The J segment lost 1 base and the V segment lost 2 bases, leaving 6 bases of the junction unmatched. The CDR3 is 16 amino acids. Looked up from germline, CDR1 is SGHNT and CDR2 is YYREEE (reference sequence). The CDR3 region is CASSLMGQQSGNTIYF. CDR3 nucleotides: TGTGCCAGCAGCTTAATGGGACAGCAATCTGGAAACACCATATATTTT.

V usage is TRBV7-2 and J usage is TRBJ2-7; D perhaps matches TRBD1 (6 bases). Germline CDR1 is SGHTA and CDR2 is FQGNSA. The CDR3 runs to 14 residues. V shed 5 bases and J shed 3 bases, with 14 bases lying between them. The CDR3 DNA is TGTGCCAGCAGCCGCCTCAGGGGAGTCTACGAGCAGTACTTC. As protein: CASSRLRGVYEQYF.

This clone was found a few times. The chain joins TRBV5-8 to TRBJ2-7; D remains unclear. V was cut by 1 base and J by 0 bases, with 8 bases left in between. Germline loops: CDR1 SGHTS, CDR2 YDEGEE. This CDR3 has 14 residues. The chain's CDR3 is CASSLRSSSYEQYF. The CDR3 DNA is TGTGCCAGCAGCTTGCGGTCGAGCTCCTACGAGCAGTACTTC. Filled out from reference TRBV5-8 and TRBJ2-7, the complete variable domain reads EAGVTQSPTHLIKTRGQQATLRCSPISGHTSVYWYQQALGLGLQFLLWYDEGEERNRGNFPPRFSGRQFPNYSSELNVNALELEDSALYLCASSLRSSSYEQYFGPGTRLTVT.